Listed here are 4 T cell receptor beta chains from one sample, sequenced in a study of blood T cell repertoires in COVID-19. The protocol was immunoSEQ multiplex PCR, while the TCRdb copy is restricted to in-frame clones and leaves out a portion. Among about 280,000 clones listed, approximately 88% were seen once. The sample was peripheral blood. The receptors shown here come from a man younger than 30 with active or convalescent COVID-19.

The chain uses TRBV9 and TRBJ2-5; D is possibly TRBD2 (6 bases). V lost 0 bases and J 2 bases, leaving 14 bases between the germline ends. The CDR3 runs 16 residues. Per the germline V gene, CDR1 is SGDLS and CDR2 is YYNGEE. CDR3 protein: CASSVDSWTKQETQYF. The CDR3 DNA sequence: TGTGCCAGCAGCGTAGATTCTTGGACTAAACAAGAGACCCAGTACTTC.

The chain combines TRBV7-9 with TRBJ2-1, with 9 bases aligning to TRBD2. This CDR3 spans 14 amino acids. Germline V lookup: CDR1 SEHNR, CDR2 FQNEAQ (reference sequence). Germline trimming cut 0 bases from V and 15 bases from J; bases unmatched to any gene: 9. In DNA form, the CDR3 reads TGTGCCAGCAGCTTAGCCCTTAGCGGGGGATGGCGGTTCTTC. Amino acids: CASSLALSGGWRFF.

The chain joins TRBV27 to TRBJ1-4, with D possibly TRBD1 on 6 matching bases. The V end was cut by 6 bases, the J end by 2 bases, with 19 bases between. The germline V gene has CDR1 MNHEY and CDR2 SMNVEV (reference sequence). The CDR3 runs 17 residues. The CDR3: CASSYAPPGATNEKLFF. The CDR3 coding sequence is TGTGCCAGCAGCTATGCCCCCCCAGGGGCTACTAATGAAAAACTGTTTTTT.

The chain uses TRBV4-1 and TRBJ2-1; 7 positions match TRBD2. Germline CDR1 and CDR2: MGHRA and YSYEKL. V lost 0 bases to trimming and J lost 7 bases; unmatched junction nucleotides: 6. The CDR3 consists of 15 residues. The CDR3 protein is CASSQDWEGWNEQFF. The CDR3 DNA reads as TGCGCCAGCAGCCAAGATTGGGAGGGCTGGAATGAGCAGTTCTTC.